These 13 T cell receptor beta chains came from one sample sequenced in a study of cytomegalovirus exposure and HLA in healthy donors. PCR involved 60 Vbeta and 13 Jbeta primers. Profiling relied on immunoSEQ multiplex PCR, and the TCRdb table lists in-frame clones only, not all of them. This sample carries about 160,000 clones, about 81% of them seen once, and the ten largest clones take about 0.98%. Sequencing was carried out using PBMCs. The receptors here all came from a girl aged 2-15 years in good health and CMV-seropositive.

This chain connects TRBV29-1 to TRBJ2-1; 9 bases map to TRBD1. CDR3 length: 14 amino acids. Germline loops: CDR1 SQVTM, CDR2 ANQGSEA. Unmatched junction bases numbered 4, after V lost 3 bases and J lost 4 bases. The CDR3 DNA sequence: TGCAGCGTTGATAGAGGACAGGGGTACAATGAGCAGTTCTTC. Amino acids: CSVDRGQGYNEQFF.

The chain has TRBV4-1 and TRBJ2-2; unclear D gene. Germline values: CDR1 MGHRA, CDR2 YSYEKL. Between the trimmed V and J ends, which lost 2 bases and 3 bases, there was a span of 10 bases. CDR3 length: 15 amino acids. CDR3 coding DNA: TGCGCCAGCAGCCAAATAGGAGTCCACACCGGGGAGCTGTTTTTT. Encoded protein: CASSQIGVHTGELFF.

For the CDR3, the DNA is TGTGCCAGTAGTGAATGGGGACTAGCGGGAGGGCTGGAGGGCACAGATACGCAGTATTTT. Encoded protein: CASSEWGLAGGLEGTDTQYF. The rearrangement uses TRBV19 and TRBJ2-3, with 16 bases fitting TRBD2. The CDR3 runs 20 residues. Trimming removed 5 bases from V and 1 base from J; junction bases left unmatched: 12. CDR1 and CDR2 from the germline V gene are LNHDA and SQIVND (reference sequence).

The chain joins TRBV10-3 to TRBJ2-1, with TRBD2 identical over 11 bases. Trimming at V came to 3 bases and at J to 10 bases, leaving 5 bases not matched to a gene. Germline V gene sequence: CDR1 ENHRY, CDR2 SYGVKD. The CDR3 spans 14 residues. The CDR3 sequence is CAISDTSGRVEQFF. The CDR3 DNA is TGTGCCATCAGTGATACTAGCGGGAGAGTAGAGCAGTTCTTC.

The rearrangement joins TRBV4-1 to TRBJ2-7, with 7 bases aligning to TRBD2. Trimming cost V 0 bases and J 5 bases; bases outside gene matches: 13. Germline-derived CDR1 and CDR2 are MGHRA and YSYEKL. This CDR3 has 17 amino acids. The CDR3 DNA sequence: TGCGCCAGCAGCCAAGAACCTGGGACTACCCATTGGAACGAGCAGTACTTC. Amino acid sequence: CASSQEPGTTHWNEQYF.

The V gene is TRBV9, the J gene TRBJ2-1; TRBD2 might be the D (6 bases). The CDR3 is 14 amino acids. Germline V gives CDR1 SGDLS, CDR2 YYNGEE. Trimming cost V 4 bases and J 9 bases, with 17 bases left between them. CDR3 DNA sequence: TGTGCCAGCAGCCCAACTGGGCGGGGAGGTGAGCAGTTCTTC. Amino acid sequence: CASSPTGRGGEQFF.

V is TRBV30 and J is TRBJ2-7, with 8 nucleotides matching TRBD1. The V and J ends lost 0 bases and 6 bases, in that order; junction bases with no gene match: 1. The CDR3 runs 12 residues. Germline V gene lookup returns CDR1 GTSNPN and CDR2 SVGIG (reference sequence). The CDR3 sequence is CAWSVTGGEQYF. The DNA for the CDR3 is TGTGCCTGGAGTGTTACAGGGGGCGAGCAGTACTTC.

For the CDR3, the DNA is TGCGCCAGCAGCCAAGATGGTCTAGCGGGAACGAGCTACAATGAGCAGTTCTTC. This encodes CASSQDGLAGTSYNEQFF. V and J are TRBV4-1 and TRBJ2-1; 9 bases are a match to TRBD2. Trimming removed 0 bases from V and 3 bases from J; junction bases left unmatched: 9. CDR3 size: 18 residues. In germline, CDR1 is MGHRA, CDR2 YSYEKL.

The chain couples TRBV30 to TRBJ2-7; possible D gene TRBD1, 5 bases. Trimming removed 3 bases from V and 0 bases from J, with 9 bases in between. The CDR3 spans 13 residues. Germline V gene sequence: CDR1 GTSNPN, CDR2 SVGIG (reference sequence). CDR3 bases: TGTGCCTGGAGCAGGGCCTCCTCCTACGAGCAGTACTTC. Translated, it gives CAWSRASSYEQYF.

The V call is TRBV2, the J call TRBJ1-1, with D uncertain. Germline CDR1 SNHLY, CDR2 FYNNEI. Trimming took off 3 bases at V and 3 bases at J, with 11 bases between the two ends. The CDR3 runs to 14 residues. CDR3 sequence reads: CASSDPARYTEAFF. The DNA for the CDR3 is TGTGCCAGCAGTGACCCAGCGAGATACACTGAAGCTTTCTTT.

J is TRBJ2-7 and V is TRBV7-8; 12 bases are shared with TRBD2. Looked up from germline, CDR1 is SGHVS and CDR2 is FQNEAQ. This CDR3 region has 16 residues. Unmatched junction bases numbered 6, after V lost 2 bases and J lost 4 bases. As DNA, the CDR3 is TGTGCCAGCAGCTTAAGACTAGCGGGGGCCTTTTACGAGCAGTACTTC. This codes for CASSLRLAGAFYEQYF.

The chain is built from TRBV10-3 and TRBJ2-1; 9 positions match TRBD2. The V gene end was trimmed by 3 bases and the J gene end by 8 bases; junction bases not matched to a gene: 8. CDR3 length equals 15 residues. Germline lookup yields CDR1 ENHRY and CDR2 SYGVKD. The chain's CDR3 is CAISDSGRGSDEQFF. In DNA form, the CDR3 reads TGTGCCATCAGTGATAGCGGGAGAGGGTCCGATGAGCAGTTCTTC.

The chain has TRBV7-9 and TRBJ2-3; perhaps TRBD2 as D (6 bases). This CDR3 comprises 18 residues. V gave up 5 bases and J gave up 2 bases, with 23 bases separating them. Germline CDR1 reads SEHNR; CDR2 reads FQNEAQ (reference sequence). CDR3 loop: CASSPFTRLGEDTDTQYF. As DNA, the CDR3 is TGTGCCAGCAGCCCCTTTACCCGACTAGGAGAGGACACAGATACGCAGTATTTT.